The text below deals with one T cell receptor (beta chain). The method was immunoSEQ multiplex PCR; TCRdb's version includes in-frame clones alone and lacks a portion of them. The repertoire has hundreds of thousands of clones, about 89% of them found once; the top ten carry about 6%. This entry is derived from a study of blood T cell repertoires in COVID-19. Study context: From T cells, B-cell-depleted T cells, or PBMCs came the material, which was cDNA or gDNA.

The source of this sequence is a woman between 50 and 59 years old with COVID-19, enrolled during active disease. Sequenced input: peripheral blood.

In DNA, the CDR3 is TGTGCCAGCAGCCGAAGACTAGCGGGAGTGACAGATACGCAGTATTTT. Its protein is CASSRRLAGVTDTQYF. The J gene is TRBJ2-3, the V gene TRBV14, with 12 nucleotides matching TRBD2. Germline V gene lookup returns CDR1 SGHDN and CDR2 FVKESK. Unmatched junction bases numbered 5, after V lost 4 bases and J lost 3 bases. The CDR3 consists of 16 residues.